A selection of T cell receptor beta chains follows, all from one sample in a study of shared clonotypes between healthy human individuals. Clones were read by immunoSEQ multiplex PCR, and TCRdb kept only the in-frame ones, dropping some. The sample has approximately 810,000 clones, around 92% seen once. Source material: naive CD8+ T cells sorted from blood. The source is a man aged 30-40 years in good health. Both conserved end residues are part of each CDR3. D genes are given only for firm matches. The listing skips clone size in some rows; elsewhere it reads once, few, many or a size class.

>TRBD1|TRBV7-9|TRBJ1-1|NA
CASSFLKGQAGAEAFF
TGTGCCAGCAGCTTCCTGAAAGGACAGGCGGGGGCTGAAGCTTTCTTT
>TRBD1|TRBV29-1|TRBJ2-7|once
CSVEGTGTGVGEQYF
TGCAGCGTTGAAGGTACCGGGACAGGGGTTGGGGAGCAGTACTTC
>TRBD2|TRBV7-2|TRBJ2-2|NA
CASSQTGAGGPRELFF
TGTGCCAGCAGCCAGACTGGGGCGGGAGGGCCCCGGGAGCTGTTTTTT
>NA|TRBV6-6|TRBJ1-1|NA
CASSYSHGGNTEAFF
TGTGCCAGCAGTTACTCGCACGGGGGGAACACTGAAGCTTTCTTT
>NA|TRBV15|TRBJ1-2|few
CATSSPRFNYGYTF
TGTGCCACCAGCAGCCCCAGATTTAACTATGGCTACACCTTC
>TRBD1|TRBV11-2|TRBJ2-4|NA
CASSYYRDRENIQYF
TGTGCCAGCAGTTATTATCGGGACAGGGAAAACATTCAGTACTTC
>NA|TRBV7-9|TRBJ2-1|NA
CASSLLSENEQFF
TGTGCCAGCAGCTTATTGTCGGAGAATGAGCAGTTCTTC
>TRBD2|TRBV27|TRBJ2-7|NA
CASSPIPTSDEQYF
TGTGCCAGCAGCCCGATCCCCACTAGCGACGAGCAGTACTTC
>NA|TRBV10-3|TRBJ1-3|NA
CAISESIFSDPGNTIYF
TGTGCCATCAGTGAGTCGATTTTCTCTGACCCTGGAAACACCATATATTTT
>TRBD1|TRBV29-1|TRBJ2-2|NA
CSVHDRGSHTGELFF
TGCAGCGTCCATGACAGGGGTTCCCACACCGGGGAGCTGTTTTTT
>NA|TRBV28|TRBJ2-3|NA
CASSPITGGTDTQYF
TGTGCCAGCAGCCCCATCACGGGTGGCACAGATACGCAGTATTTT
>TRBD1|TRBV7-9|TRBJ1-2|NA
CASSLPSPGQGTDYGYTF
TGTGCCAGCAGCTTACCATCCCCGGGGCAAGGGACAGACTATGGCTACACCTTC
>TRBD2|TRBV5-1|TRBJ2-1|NA
CASSFGGLAYNEQFF
TGCGCCAGCAGCTTCGGGGGACTAGCCTACAATGAGCAGTTCTTC
>NA|TRBV28|TRBJ2-7|NA
CASSFGTRYEQYF
TGTGCCAGCAGTTTTGGGACACGGTACGAGCAGTACTTC
>TRBD2|TRBV4-2|TRBJ2-1|NA
CASSQLASGRDNEQFF
TGTGCCAGCAGCCAACTTGCTAGCGGGAGGGACAATGAGCAGTTCTTC
>TRBD2|TRBV5-6|TRBJ2-7|NA
CASSLGTSYYEQYF
TGTGCCAGCAGCTTGGGGACTAGCTATTACGAGCAGTACTTC
>TRBD2|TRBV4-1|TRBJ2-7|NA
CASSQGLAPYEQYF
TGCGCCAGCAGCCAGGGACTAGCGCCATACGAGCAGTACTTC
>NA|TRBV5-8|TRBJ2-1|NA
CASSFLNEQFF
TGTGCCAGCAGCTTCCTAAATGAGCAGTTCTTC
>NA|TRBV27|TRBJ2-1|NA
CASSADGYNEQFF
TGTGCCAGCAGTGCTGACGGATACAATGAGCAGTTCTTC
>NA|TRBV6-5|TRBJ1-2|NA
CASSYSISGGYTF
TGTGCCAGCAGTTACTCGATAAGTGGTGGCTACACCTTC
>NA|TRBV5-4|TRBJ2-7|NA
CASSSWDPGPSYEQYF
TGTGCCAGCAGCTCATGGGACCCGGGGCCTTCCTACGAGCAGTACTTC
>NA|TRBV2|TRBJ2-5|NA
CASSDSVPLETQYF
TGTGCCAGCAGTGACTCAGTACCCCTAGAGACCCAGTACTTC
>NA|TRBV7-9|TRBJ2-7|once
CASTGLRGTGPPYEQYF
TGTGCCAGCACTGGCTTACGGGGGACGGGACCCCCCTACGAGCAGTACTTC
>NA|TRBV6-1|TRBJ1-1|NA
CASMGGVNTEAFF
TGTGCCAGCATGGGAGGGGTGAACACTGAAGCTTTCTTT
>TRBD1|TRBV2|TRBJ2-7|NA
CASIPGQGFGEQYF
TGTGCCAGTATCCCGGGACAGGGGTTTGGGGAGCAGTACTTC
>TRBD1|TRBV27|TRBJ2-1|once
CASRDQGVWFF
TGTGCCAGCAGGGACCAGGGGGTCTGGTTCTTC
>TRBD1|TRBV2|TRBJ2-2|NA
CASSWDRGGNTGELFF
TGTGCCAGCAGTTGGGACAGGGGGGGAAACACCGGGGAGCTGTTTTTT
>TRBD2|TRBV5-4|TRBJ2-5|NA
CASSSTSGRYQETQYF
TGTGCCAGCAGCTCCACTAGCGGGAGGTACCAAGAGACCCAGTACTTC
>NA|TRBV5-6|TRBJ2-6|once
CASSLDQTALYSGANVLTF
TGTGCCAGCAGCTTGGATCAGACAGCCCTCTATTCTGGGGCCAACGTCCTGACTTTC
>TRBD2|TRBV29-1|TRBJ2-1|NA
CSVLLAGGNEQFF
TGCAGCGTTTTACTAGCGGGCGGCAATGAGCAGTTCTTC
>NA|TRBV7-2|TRBJ2-1|NA
CASGLTYNEQFF
TGTGCCAGTGGACTAACCTACAATGAGCAGTTCTTC